The 14 T cell receptor beta chains given below trace back to one sample, sequenced in a study of CD8 T cells in ankylosing spondylitis (TCRdb year 2017). Study-wide conclusions, independent of this receptor: Blood from ankylosing spondylitis patients appeared to be characterized by a TCR beta motif made up of under ten highly homologous amino acid variants.

No antigen has been assigned to these receptors. Libraries were built with 5' RACE. The sample was run on an Illumina HiSeq 2500. The public reads were reprocessed in TCRdb via fastp at Q25 and MiXCR, keeping in-frame beta chains. Entries are consolidated by CDR3 protein sequence, retaining the most common genes and DNA. The sample includes under 950,000 distinct CDR3 sequences, with roughly 19% observed a single time. The top ten clonotypes cover around 20% of the sample. The sample comprised blood, either unsorted or a sorted T cell fraction (not recorded which). All receptors come from a male donor with ankylosing spondylitis.

The chain combines TRBV5-1 with TRBJ1-6, with 7 bases matching TRBD1. The CDR3 extends over 16 amino acids. Unmatched junction bases numbered 11, after V lost 4 bases and J lost 7 bases. Looked up from germline, CDR1 is SGHRS and CDR2 is YFSETQ. CDR3 DNA: TGCGCCAGCAGCAACCGACCGACAGGGCAGAATTCACCCCTCCACTTT. Translating it yields CASSNRPTGQNSPLHF.

This chain joins TRBV5-1 and TRBJ2-5; a possible D gene is TRBD1 (5 bases). CDR1 SGHRS and CDR2 YFSETQ come from the germline V gene. The V gene lost 4 bases and the J gene lost 5 bases, with 18 bases spanning the gap. The CDR3 extends over 15 amino acids. The chain's CDR3 is CASSPTKTVVETQYF. The DNA of the CDR3 is TGCGCCAGCAGCCCAACAAAGACAGTGGTGGAGACCCAGTACTTC.

At least ten counts were recorded for this clonotype. The gene calls are TRBV20-1 and TRBJ2-7, with a weak D call TRBD2 (5 bases). Germline V CDR1 and CDR2: DFQATT, SNEGSKA (reference sequence). V was shortened by 5 bases and J by 3 bases, with 11 bases between the two germline ends. The CDR3 runs to 12 residues. CDR3 protein: CSAEGQIYEQYF. The CDR3 DNA sequence: TGCAGTGCTGAGGGTCAGATCTACGAGCAGTACTTC.

There are a few counts of this clonotype. The chain combines TRBV20-1 with TRBJ2-7; perhaps TRBD1 as D (6 bases). Germline V gene data show CDR1 as DFQATT and CDR2 as SNEGSKA (reference sequence). The CDR3 contains 15 residues. Trimming shortened V by 2 bases and J by 6 bases, and 20 bases separated the two germline ends. CDR3 nucleotide sequence: TGCAGTGCTAGAAATGACAGGCACTATACCGCCGAGCAGTACTTC. Translation: CSARNDRHYTAEQYF.

This clonotype was found many times. The chain has TRBV7-8 and TRBJ1-1; D call uncertain. The V and J ends lost 4 bases and 2 bases respectively, with 8 bases between them. This CDR3 contains 13 residues. Germline values: CDR1 SGHVS, CDR2 FQNEAQ. CDR3 in amino acids: CASSSRGNTEAFF. Here the CDR3 DNA reads TGTGCCAGCAGCTCGCGCGGTAACACTGAAGCTTTCTTT.

This sequence joins TRBV3-1 and TRBJ2-7, with 7 bases aligning to TRBD1. Germline trimming cut 4 bases from V and 6 bases from J; bases unmatched to any gene: 3. Per the germline V gene, CDR1 is LGHDT and CDR2 is YNNKEL (reference sequence). CDR3 length equals 12 residues. The DNA of the CDR3 is TGTGCCAGCAGCCGAACAGGGGTCGAGCAGTACTTC. It encodes CASSRTGVEQYF.

This clonotype showed up many times. The chain has TRBV15 and TRBJ2-5; tentatively, D is TRBD1 (5 bases). With 0 bases removed from V and 4 bases from J, the gap between germline ends came to 6 bases. Germline V gene lookup returns CDR1 LNHNV and CDR2 YYDKDF (reference sequence). The CDR3 loop spans 13 amino acids. The CDR3 DNA reads TGTGCCACCAGCAGAGATCAGGGAGAGACCCAGTACTTC. This codes for CATSRDQGETQYF.

This clonotype was counted ten times or more. The chain uses TRBV10-3 and TRBJ2-7; D remains unclear. Germline CDR1 and CDR2: ENHRY and SYGVKD. The CDR3 runs 13 residues. V was shortened by 6 bases and J by 1 base, with 10 bases between the two germline ends. CDR3 region: CAISADGSYEQYF. CDR3 nucleotide sequence: TGTGCCATCAGCGCGGACGGATCCTACGAGCAGTACTTC.

This clonotype was seen only a few times. This chain joins TRBV7-2 and TRBJ2-1, with D possibly matching TRBD1 (5 bases). With 1 base removed from V and 6 bases from J, the gap between germline ends came to 13 bases. The CDR3 has 15 amino acids. CDR1 is SGHTA, CDR2 FQGNSA, per germline. As DNA, the CDR3 is TGTGCCAGCAGCTTAGAGGGGAAGGGGTCCAATGAGCAGTTCTTC. Protein product: CASSLEGKGSNEQFF. Looking up the rest from reference TRBV7-2 and TRBJ2-1 gives the full variable domain: GAGVSQSPSNKVTEKGKDVELRCDPISGHTALYWYRQSLGQGLEFLIYFQGNSAPDKSGLPSDRFSAERTGGSVSTLTIQRTQQEDSAVYLCASSLEGKGSNEQFFGPGTRLTVL.

The chain recombines TRBV7-6 with TRBJ2-1, with D possibly being TRBD2 (6 bases). The CDR3 length is 16 residues. Per germline, CDR1 SGHVS and CDR2 FNYEAQ. The ends were cut back, 5 bases at V and 5 bases at J, with 19 bases in the middle. The CDR3 bases are TGTGCCAGCAGCCTGGGGTGGGGGGACTCTCACAATGAGCAGTTCTTC. Translated, it gives CASSLGWGDSHNEQFF.

The chain recombines TRBV10-3 with TRBJ1-2; the match to TRBD1 covers 7 bases. Germline V lookup: CDR1 ENHRY, CDR2 SYGVKD. V shed 0 bases, J shed 6 bases, and the junction held 10 bases outside the gene matches. CDR3 length: 16 amino acids. This CDR3 is CAISESVTGDSHGYTF. The DNA for the CDR3 is TGTGCCATCAGTGAGTCGGTTACAGGGGATTCGCATGGCTACACCTTC.

This clonotype has only a few counts. The chain joins TRBV6-5 to TRBJ2-1; D may match TRBD1 or TRBD2 (5 bases each). V gave up 2 bases and J gave up 10 bases, with 9 bases separating them. This CDR3 comprises 12 residues. Germline loops: CDR1 MNHEY, CDR2 SVGAGI. The CDR3 sequence is CASSYEGLEQFF. For the CDR3, the DNA is TGTGCCAGCAGTTACGAGGGGTTGGAGCAGTTCTTC.

The rearrangement joins TRBV28 to TRBJ2-7; D is perhaps TRBD2 (6 bases). CDR3 length: 15 residues. The germline V gene encodes CDR1 MDHEN and CDR2 SYDVKM. V lost 6 bases and J 0 bases, leaving 15 bases between the germline ends. CDR3 residues: CASRFSGGSSYEQYF. The CDR3, as DNA: TGTGCCAGCAGATTCTCAGGAGGGAGCTCCTACGAGCAGTACTTC.

This chain's CDR3 is CATSRDPEGAGEAFF. The CDR3 DNA follows: TGTGCCACCAGCAGAGATCCGGAGGGGGCCGGAGAAGCTTTCTTT. The rearrangement uses TRBV15 and TRBJ1-1, with 7 positions matching TRBD1. Germline CDR1 is LNHNV and CDR2 is YYDKDF (reference sequence). The CDR3 extends over 15 amino acids. The trim removed 0 bases at V and 8 bases at J, leaving 9 bases unmatched.